These 23 T cell receptor beta chains were all obtained from the same sample, sequenced in a study of Ad26.COV2.S vaccination and SARS-CoV-2 variants. Treatment here: some 19 received Ad26.COV2.S at low or high dose, single or two shots; several received placebo; per-sample allocation not given. Samples came from day 63 after the first vaccine or placebo injection. Only in-frame clones appear in the TCRdb table, and some are missing; sequencing was by immunoSEQ multiplex PCR. The sample contains a few hundred thousand clones, around 89% of which appear only once. Specimen: peripheral blood, collected in a trial of Ad26.COV2.S vaccine versus placebo. These receptor sequences come from a person between 18 and 59 years old who received the Ad26.COV2.S COVID-19 vaccine or a placebo.

The chain is built from TRBV15 and TRBJ2-5; 10 bases match TRBD2. Losses at the gene ends were 0 bases for V and 3 bases for J; bases not matched to a gene: 4. There are 16 residues in the CDR3. Germline CDR1 is LNHNV and CDR2 is YYDKDF (reference sequence). This CDR3 reads CATSREVLAGKETQYF. Written as DNA, the CDR3 is TGTGCCACCAGCAGAGAAGTACTAGCGGGGAAAGAGACCCAGTACTTC.

The rearrangement joins TRBV7-9 to TRBJ1-1, with 8 bases fitting TRBD1. With 1 base clipped from V and 1 base from J, the junction kept 2 bases outside the gene matches. CDR1 is SEHNR and CDR2 is FQNEAQ in the germline V gene (reference sequence). This CDR3 is built from 15 residues. The CDR3: CASSLVDRANTEAFF. CDR3 nucleotides: TGTGCCAGCAGCTTAGTGGACAGGGCGAACACTGAAGCTTTCTTT.

The chain uses TRBV2 and TRBJ2-4, with TRBD2 matching 7 bases. With 4 bases clipped from V and 0 bases from J, the junction kept 6 bases outside the gene matches. CDR3 length: 16 amino acids. Germline CDR1 and CDR2: SNHLY and FYNNEI. CDR3 bases: TGTGCCAGCAGTGCTCAACTAGCGACAGCCAAAAACATTCAGTACTTC. This sequence encodes CASSAQLATAKNIQYF.

The rearrangement links TRBV2 to TRBJ2-1; a possible D gene is TRBD2 (5 bases). The CDR3 is 13 residues long. Trimming pared 6 bases from V and 7 bases from J, leaving 13 bases between. Germline V gene lookup returns CDR1 SNHLY and CDR2 FYNNEI. DNA of the CDR3: TGTGCCAGCAGGGAAATACTAGTTAATGAGCAGTTCTTC. Translated, it gives CASREILVNEQFF.

The chain joins TRBV5-6 to TRBJ2-3; unclear D gene. The CDR3 has 14 amino acids. Trimming removed 3 bases at V and 0 bases at J, with 8 bases between. Germline V gene lookup returns CDR1 SGHDT and CDR2 YYEEEE. The CDR3 DNA is TGTGCCAGCAGCTCAGCGAGGAGCACAGATACGCAGTATTTT. Translated: CASSSARSTDTQYF.

The chain has TRBV5-1 and TRBJ2-1, with TRBD2 as a possible D gene (6 bases). Trimming pared 7 bases from V and 9 bases from J, leaving 14 bases between. The CDR3 consists of 12 residues. The germline V gene has CDR1 SGHRS and CDR2 YFSETQ. CDR3 in amino acids: CASGGTRGEQFF. The CDR3 nucleotides read TGCGCCAGCGGAGGGACGCGCGGTGAGCAGTTCTTC.

The chain combines TRBV30 with TRBJ1-2; 11 nucleotides align to TRBD1. V lost 8 bases, J lost 3 bases, and 2 bases stayed unmatched. Looked up from germline, CDR1 is GTSNPN and CDR2 is SVGIG (reference sequence). This CDR3 is built from 12 residues. The CDR3 loop reads CARTGGDYGYTF. The CDR3 DNA follows: TGTGCCAGGACAGGGGGCGACTATGGCTACACCTTC.

The chain joins TRBV30 to TRBJ2-7; TRBD2 matches at 7 bases. The junction had 8 bases not matched to a gene; V was cut back by 3 bases and J by 0 bases. CDR1 is GTSNPN and CDR2 is SVGIG in the germline V gene (reference sequence). The CDR3 runs 15 residues. The CDR3: CAWRENAGVSYEQYF. The CDR3 DNA reads as TGTGCCTGGAGGGAAAACGCGGGGGTCTCCTACGAGCAGTACTTC. The whole variable domain, remainder taken from reference TRBV30 and TRBJ2-7, is SQTIHQWPATLVQPVGSPLSLECTVEGTSNPNLYWYRQAAGRGLQLLFYSVGIGQISSEVPQNLSASRPQDRQFILSSKKLLLSDSGFYLCAWRENAGVSYEQYFGPGTRLTVT.

This clone was observed a handful of times. CDR3 sequence: CASSIRSVGTYEQYF. CDR3 bases: TGTGCCAGCAGCATCCGCTCGGTCGGCACCTACGAGCAGTACTTC. V is TRBV7-8 and J is TRBJ2-7; D unresolved. V was clipped by 5 bases and J by 2 bases, with 16 bases between them. CDR1 and CDR2 (germline): SGHVS, FQNEAQ. This CDR3 has 15 residues.

This clone was found once. CDR3 residues: CFYVVGPNRPYNSPLHF. The DNA of the CDR3 is TGTTTTTACGTCGTAGGACCGAACAGGCCCTATAATTCACCCCTCCACTTT. The chain joins TRBV30 to TRBJ1-6, with TRBD1 as a possible D gene (5 bases). This CDR3 spans 17 amino acids. Germline lookup yields CDR1 GTSNPN and CDR2 SVGIG (reference sequence).

The chain has TRBV5-6 and TRBJ2-2; D might be TRBD2 (5 bases). V shed 3 bases and J shed 6 bases, with 15 bases lying between them. Germline values: CDR1 SGHDT, CDR2 YYEEEE. The CDR3 is 15 amino acids. CDR3 loop: CASSYPGERAGELFF. In DNA form, the CDR3 reads TGTGCCAGCAGCTACCCCGGGGAACGGGCCGGGGAGCTGTTTTTT.

As regards this clone: At the DNA level, this CDR3 is encoded by other sequences in the same sample as well. The chain carries TRBV30 and TRBJ1-5, with D tentatively TRBD1 (6 bases). V was pared by 0 bases and J by 7 bases, with 13 bases between. The CDR3 spans 14 residues. CDR1 and CDR2 (germline): GTSNPN, SVGIG (reference sequence). This chain's CDR3 is CAWSVGGGGQPQHF. The CDR3 bases are TGTGCCTGGAGTGTAGGGGGGGGCGGGCAGCCCCAGCATTTT.

The chain is built from TRBV6-2 or TRBV6-3 and TRBJ1-2; TRBD1 aligns across 7 bases. Unmatched junction bases numbered 10, after V lost 2 bases and J lost 4 bases. The CDR3 totals 16 residues. Per germline, CDR1 MNHEY and CDR2 SVGEGT. The CDR3 spells CASSYPLQGPSYGYTF. The CDR3 nucleotides read TGTGCCAGCAGTTACCCCCTACAGGGGCCTTCCTATGGCTACACCTTC.

V usage is TRBV7-2 and J usage is TRBJ2-1, with 11 bases fitting TRBD2. The J segment lost 6 bases and the V segment lost 2 bases, leaving 3 bases of the junction unmatched. CDR1 SGHTA and CDR2 FQGNSA come from the germline V gene. The CDR3 spans 15 residues. CDR3 in DNA: TGTGCCAGCAGCTTATTGGGACTAGCGGTCAATGAGCAGTTCTTC. Its protein is CASSLLGLAVNEQFF.

The rearrangement joins TRBV29-1 to TRBJ2-7; D not certain. V was trimmed by 5 bases and J by 0 bases, leaving 14 bases between them. There are 14 residues in the CDR3. Germline lookup yields CDR1 SQVTM and CDR2 ANQGSEA. Here the CDR3 DNA reads TGCAGCGTTTTTATTGTGAACTCCTCCTACGAGCAGTACTTC. Translated, it gives CSVFIVNSSYEQYF.

V usage is TRBV27 and J usage is TRBJ2-7; 7 nucleotides match TRBD2. Germline V gene sequence: CDR1 MNHEY, CDR2 SMNVEV (reference sequence). V was clipped by 6 bases and J by 2 bases; unmatched bases: 7. This CDR3 region has 14 residues. The CDR3 coding sequence is TGTGCCAGCAGCGCGGGGGTGGGACCCTACGAGCAGTACTTC. This codes for CASSAGVGPYEQYF.

The chain recombines TRBV5-1 with TRBJ1-4; D ambiguous. Germline CDR1 and CDR2: SGHRS and YFSETQ. This CDR3 has 14 amino acids. Trimming removed 0 bases from V and 8 bases from J, with 11 bases in between. The CDR3 bases are TGCGCCAGCAGCTTGGAGAGAGGCCGGGAAAAACTGTTTTTT. This sequence encodes CASSLERGREKLFF. Using reference TRBV5-1 and TRBJ1-4 for the parts outside the CDR3, the full variable domain is KAGVTQTPRYLIKTRGQQVTLSCSPISGHRSVSWYQQTPGQGLQFLFEYFSETQRNKGNFPGRFSGRQFSNSRSEMNVSTLELGDSALYLCASSLERGREKLFFGSGTQLSVL.

The chain links TRBV4-3 to TRBJ2-5; 10 bases map to TRBD1. The CDR3 is 16 residues long. Germline CDR1 LGHNA, CDR2 YSLEER. The junction had 5 bases not matched to a gene; V was cut back by 1 base and J by 3 bases. CDR3 residues: CASSQGGTGVKETQYF. CDR3 in DNA: TGCGCCAGCAGCCAAGGGGGGACAGGGGTTAAAGAGACCCAGTACTTC.

The chain employs TRBV27 and TRBJ1-2; a weak D match, TRBD1 (5 bases). The CDR3 is made up of 15 amino acids. Per germline, CDR1 MNHEY and CDR2 SMNVEV (reference sequence). V lost 4 bases and J lost 5, with 17 bases in between. The CDR3 DNA is TGTGCCAGCAGTTCTCCGGGACTGGAAGGATATGGCTACACCTTC. This sequence encodes CASSSPGLEGYGYTF.

The rearrangement links TRBV2 to TRBJ2-7; maybe TRBD2 (5 bases). CDR1 and CDR2 from the germline V gene are SNHLY and FYNNEI. The CDR3 has 13 amino acids. Trimming cost V 6 bases and J 2 bases, with 11 bases left between them. The CDR3 coding sequence is TGTGCCAGCAGATCAACCGGGGCCTACGAGCAGTACTTC. It yields the protein CASRSTGAYEQYF.

This clone was observed a single time. This sequence joins TRBV14 and TRBJ2-7, with 12 bases that match TRBD2. The V and J ends lost 4 bases and 2 bases, in that order; junction bases with no gene match: 3. The CDR3 contains 15 residues. CDR1 and CDR2 from the germline V gene are SGHDN and FVKESK. The DNA for the CDR3 is TGTGCCAGCAGCCTCCGACTAGCGGGAGCCTACGAGCAGTACTTC. Translated: CASSLRLAGAYEQYF.

Concerning this clone: This sequence may be a read error, since a much larger clone differs from it by one base. V gene TRBV2 combines with J gene TRBJ2-7, with D hard to call. CDR3 length equals 10 residues. CDR1 SNHLY and CDR2 FYNNEI come from the germline V gene. The germline V and J ends were trimmed by 5 bases and 1 base, with 0 bases remaining between them. This chain's CDR3 is CASSSYEQYF. The CDR3 coding sequence is TGTGCCAGCAGTTCCTACGAGCAGTACTTC. Together with reference TRBV2 and TRBJ2-7, the CDR3 gives the full variable domain: EPEVTQTPSHQVTQMGQEVILRCVPISNHLYFYWYRQILGQKVEFLVSFYNNEISEKSEIFDDQFSVERPDGSNFTLKIRSTKLEDSAMYFCASSSYEQYFGPGTRLTVT.

The rearrangement uses TRBV11-3 and TRBJ2-1, with TRBD2 matching 9 bases. Trimming took 1 base from V and 4 from J; bases not matched to a gene: 5. This CDR3 comprises 16 residues. Germline-derived CDR1 and CDR2 are SGHNT and YENEEA. The CDR3 spells CASSLGLAGKYNEQFF. The CDR3 DNA sequence: TGTGCCAGCAGCTTAGGGCTAGCGGGAAAATACAATGAGCAGTTCTTC.